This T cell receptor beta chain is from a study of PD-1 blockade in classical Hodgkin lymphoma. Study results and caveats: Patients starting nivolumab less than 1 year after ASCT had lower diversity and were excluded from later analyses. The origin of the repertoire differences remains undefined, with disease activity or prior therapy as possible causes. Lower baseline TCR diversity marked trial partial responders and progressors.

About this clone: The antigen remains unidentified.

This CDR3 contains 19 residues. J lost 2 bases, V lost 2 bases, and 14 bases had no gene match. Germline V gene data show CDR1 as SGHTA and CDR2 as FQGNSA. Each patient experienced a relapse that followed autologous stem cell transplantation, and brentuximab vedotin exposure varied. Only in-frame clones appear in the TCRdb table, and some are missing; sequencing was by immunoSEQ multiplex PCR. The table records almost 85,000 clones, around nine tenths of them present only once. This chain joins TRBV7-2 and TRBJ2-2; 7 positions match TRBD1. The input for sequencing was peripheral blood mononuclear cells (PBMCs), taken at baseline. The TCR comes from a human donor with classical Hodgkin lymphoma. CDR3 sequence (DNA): TGTGCCAGCAGCTTACCTATTCTCTCAGGGGGAGCAAACACCGGGGAGCTGTTTTTT. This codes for CASSLPILSGGANTGELFF.